Sequencing of this TCR beta chain was carried out in a study of T-cell memory formation after mild COVID-19. Germline-derived CDR1 and CDR2 are SQVTM and ANQGSEA. V gave up 1 base and J gave up 1 base; unmatched junction bases: 3. There are 15 residues in the CDR3. TCRdb re-called the 5' RACE reads through MiXCR, storing one row per CDR3 protein. In the table there are about 350,000 distinct CDR3 sequences, approximately 15% of which are singletons. A word on this clonotype: What it recognizes is unknown.

General study points: Clones contracting day 15 to 85 were balanced CD4/CD8; later expanders leaned CD4+.

The rearrangement joins TRBV29-1 to TRBJ2-4; TRBD2 matches at 8 bases. The sample taken for sequencing was PBMCs or a T cell subset sorted from them (not recorded which). The receptor comes from a man aged 18 to 30 who had mild COVID-19 (a few samples of this study predate the infection). Cell type and time point are not known. The CDR3: CSVEAGGRAKNIQYF. CDR3 DNA: TGCAGCGTTGAAGCGGGGGGGCGGGCCAAAAACATTCAGTACTTC.